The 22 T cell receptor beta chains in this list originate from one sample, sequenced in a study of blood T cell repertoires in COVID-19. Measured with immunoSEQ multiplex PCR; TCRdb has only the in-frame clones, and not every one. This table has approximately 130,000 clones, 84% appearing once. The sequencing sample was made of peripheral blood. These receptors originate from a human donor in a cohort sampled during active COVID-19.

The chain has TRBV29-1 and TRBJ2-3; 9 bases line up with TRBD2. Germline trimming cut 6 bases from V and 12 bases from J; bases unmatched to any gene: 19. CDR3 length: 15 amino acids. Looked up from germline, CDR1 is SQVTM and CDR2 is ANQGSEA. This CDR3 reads CSVQWLEVAGAPQYF. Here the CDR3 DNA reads TGCAGCGTCCAGTGGTTGGAGGTAGCGGGGGCCCCACAGTATTTT.

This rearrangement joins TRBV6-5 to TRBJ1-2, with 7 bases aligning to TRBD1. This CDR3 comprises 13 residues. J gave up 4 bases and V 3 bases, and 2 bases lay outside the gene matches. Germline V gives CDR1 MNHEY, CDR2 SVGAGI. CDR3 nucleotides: TGTGCCAGCAGTTATACAGGGGTCTATGGCTACACCTTC. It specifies CASSYTGVYGYTF.

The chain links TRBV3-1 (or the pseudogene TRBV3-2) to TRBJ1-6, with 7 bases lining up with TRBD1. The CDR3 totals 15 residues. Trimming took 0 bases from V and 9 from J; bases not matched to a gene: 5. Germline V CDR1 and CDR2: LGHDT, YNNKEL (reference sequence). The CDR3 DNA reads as TGTGCCAGCAGCCAAGATGTAGGGGGCCGTTCACCCCTCCACTTT. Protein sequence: CASSQDVGGRSPLHF.

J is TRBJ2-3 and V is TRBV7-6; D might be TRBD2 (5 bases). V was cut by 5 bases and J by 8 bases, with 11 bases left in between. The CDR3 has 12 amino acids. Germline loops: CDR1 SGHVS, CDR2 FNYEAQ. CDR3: CASSPGGGTQYF. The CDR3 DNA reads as TGTGCCAGCAGCCCGGGTGGAGGTACGCAGTATTTT.

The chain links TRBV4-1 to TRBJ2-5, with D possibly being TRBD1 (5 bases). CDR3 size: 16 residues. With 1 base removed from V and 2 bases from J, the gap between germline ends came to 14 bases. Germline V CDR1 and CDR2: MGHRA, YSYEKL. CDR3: CASSQVPGHVQETQYF. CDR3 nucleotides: TGCGCCAGCAGCCAAGTCCCCGGACATGTGCAAGAGACCCAGTACTTC.

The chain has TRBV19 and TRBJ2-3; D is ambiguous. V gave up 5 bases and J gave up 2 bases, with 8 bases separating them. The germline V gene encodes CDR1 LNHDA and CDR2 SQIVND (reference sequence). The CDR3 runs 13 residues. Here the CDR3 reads CASSPGNTDTQYF. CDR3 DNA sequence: TGTGCCAGTAGTCCAGGTAACACAGATACGCAGTATTTT.

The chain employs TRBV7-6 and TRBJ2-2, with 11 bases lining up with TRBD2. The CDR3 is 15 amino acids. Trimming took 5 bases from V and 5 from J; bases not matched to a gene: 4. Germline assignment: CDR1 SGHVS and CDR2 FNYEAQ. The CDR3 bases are TGTGCCAGCAGCCCAGCTAGCGGGGGGACCGGGGAGCTGTTTTTT. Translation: CASSPASGGTGELFF.

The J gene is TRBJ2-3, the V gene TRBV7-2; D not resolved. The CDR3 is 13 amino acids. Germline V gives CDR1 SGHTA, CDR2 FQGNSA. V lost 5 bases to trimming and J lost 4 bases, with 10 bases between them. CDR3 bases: TGTGCCAGCAGCCAGGTTCTGGCAGATACGCAGTATTTT. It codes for CASSQVLADTQYF. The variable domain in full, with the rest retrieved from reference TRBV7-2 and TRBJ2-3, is GAGVSQSPSNKVTEKGKDVELRCDPISGHTALYWYRQSLGQGLEFLIYFQGNSAPDKSGLPSDRFSAERTGGSVSTLTIQRTQQEDSAVYLCASSQVLADTQYFGPGTRLTVL.

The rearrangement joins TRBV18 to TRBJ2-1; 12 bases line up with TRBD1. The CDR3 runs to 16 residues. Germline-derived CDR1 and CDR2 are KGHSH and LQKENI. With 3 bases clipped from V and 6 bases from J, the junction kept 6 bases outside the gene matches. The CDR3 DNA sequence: TGTGCCAGCTCACCTTCGGGACAGGGGGCCGTCAATGAGCAGTTCTTC. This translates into CASSPSGQGAVNEQFF.

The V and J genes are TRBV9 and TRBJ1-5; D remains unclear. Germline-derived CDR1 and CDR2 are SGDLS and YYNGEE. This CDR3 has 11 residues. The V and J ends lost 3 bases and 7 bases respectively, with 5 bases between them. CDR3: CASSGGQPQHF. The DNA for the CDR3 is TGTGCCAGCAGCGGCGGCCAGCCCCAGCATTTT.

For the CDR3, the DNA is TGTGCCAGCAGTGGGGACAGGGAGTATGGCTACACCTTC. The encoded protein is CASSGDREYGYTF. This rearrangement joins TRBV2 to TRBJ1-2, with 9 bases identical to TRBD1. The CDR3 runs 13 residues. V was pared by 4 bases and J by 5 bases, with 2 bases of the junction left unmatched. Per germline, CDR1 SNHLY and CDR2 FYNNEI. The full variable domain, completed using reference TRBV2 and TRBJ1-2, is EPEVTQTPSHQVTQMGQEVILRCVPISNHLYFYWYRQILGQKVEFLVSFYNNEISEKSEIFDDQFSVERPDGSNFTLKIRSTKLEDSAMYFCASSGDREYGYTFGSGTRLTVV.

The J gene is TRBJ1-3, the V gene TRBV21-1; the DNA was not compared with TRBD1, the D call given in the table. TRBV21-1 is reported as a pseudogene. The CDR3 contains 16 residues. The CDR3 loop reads CASSSTLGQVGNTIYF. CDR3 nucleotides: TGTGCCAGCAGCAGCACCTTAGGACAGGTTGGAAACACCATATATTTT.

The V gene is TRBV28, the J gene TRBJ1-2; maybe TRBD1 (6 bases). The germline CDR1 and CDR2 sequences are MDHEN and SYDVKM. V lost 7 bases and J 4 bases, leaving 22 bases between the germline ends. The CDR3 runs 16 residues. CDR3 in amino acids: CASIPQTRGRGYGYTF. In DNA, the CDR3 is TGTGCCAGCATCCCTCAAACCAGGGGTCGCGGCTATGGCTACACCTTC.

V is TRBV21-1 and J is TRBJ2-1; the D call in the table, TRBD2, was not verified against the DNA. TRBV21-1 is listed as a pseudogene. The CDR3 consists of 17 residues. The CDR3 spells CASSKLGTSGGYNEQFF. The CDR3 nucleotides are TGTGCCAGCAGCAAACTGGGGACTAGCGGGGGGTACAATGAGCAGTTCTTC.

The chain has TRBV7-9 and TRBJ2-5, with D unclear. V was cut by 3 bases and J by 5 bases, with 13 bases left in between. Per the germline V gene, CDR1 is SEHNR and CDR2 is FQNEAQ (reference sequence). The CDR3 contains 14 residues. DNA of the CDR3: TGTGCCAGCAGCTTTACTTACGGTATCGAGACCCAGTACTTC. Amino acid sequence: CASSFTYGIETQYF.

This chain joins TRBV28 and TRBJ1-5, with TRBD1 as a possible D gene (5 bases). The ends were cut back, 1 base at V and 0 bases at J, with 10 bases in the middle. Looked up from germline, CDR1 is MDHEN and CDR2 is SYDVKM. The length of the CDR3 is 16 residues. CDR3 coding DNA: TGTGCCAGCAGTTTATCAAGGGGCAGTAGCAATCAGCCCCAGCATTTT. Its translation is CASSLSRGSSNQPQHF.

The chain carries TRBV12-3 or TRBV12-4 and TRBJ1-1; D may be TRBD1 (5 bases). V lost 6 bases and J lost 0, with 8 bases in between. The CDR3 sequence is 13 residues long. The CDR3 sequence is CASRTTVNTEAFF. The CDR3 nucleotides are TGTGCCAGCAGGACGACAGTGAACACTGAAGCTTTCTTT.

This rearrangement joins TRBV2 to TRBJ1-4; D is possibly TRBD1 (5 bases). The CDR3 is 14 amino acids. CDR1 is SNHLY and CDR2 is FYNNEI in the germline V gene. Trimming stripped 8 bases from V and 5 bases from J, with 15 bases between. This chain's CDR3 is CASRRDGGNEKLFF. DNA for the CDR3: TGTGCCAGCCGAAGGGACGGGGGAAATGAAAAACTGTTTTTT.

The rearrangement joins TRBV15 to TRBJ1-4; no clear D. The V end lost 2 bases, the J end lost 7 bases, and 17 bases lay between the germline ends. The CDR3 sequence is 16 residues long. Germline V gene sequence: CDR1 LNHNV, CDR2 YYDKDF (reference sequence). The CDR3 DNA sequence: TGTGCCACCAGCAGATCACGGGCCGGCGGGCGTGAAAAACTGTTTTTT. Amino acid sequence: CATSRSRAGGREKLFF.

CDR3: CASSVSSGGTYEQYF. CDR3 in DNA: TGTGCCAGCAGCGTCTCTAGCGGGGGGACCTACGAGCAGTACTTC. The rearrangement joins TRBV9 to TRBJ2-7; 11 nucleotides agree with TRBD2. From germline, CDR1 is SGDLS and CDR2 YYNGEE. This CDR3 spans 15 amino acids. V lost 2 bases and J lost 2; bases outside the gene matches: 3.

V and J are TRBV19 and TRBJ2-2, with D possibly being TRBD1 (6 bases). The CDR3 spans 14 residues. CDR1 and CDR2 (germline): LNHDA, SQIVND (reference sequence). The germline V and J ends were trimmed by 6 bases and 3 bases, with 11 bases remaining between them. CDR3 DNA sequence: TGTGCCAGTAGGCCCACAGGGTACACCGGGGAGCTGTTTTTT. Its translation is CASRPTGYTGELFF.

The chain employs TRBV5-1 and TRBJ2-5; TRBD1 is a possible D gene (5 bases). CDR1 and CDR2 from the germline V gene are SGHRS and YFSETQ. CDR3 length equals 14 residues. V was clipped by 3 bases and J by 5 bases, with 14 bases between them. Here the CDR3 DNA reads TGCGCCAGCAGCTGGGGCGGCTATAAGGAGACCCAGTACTTC. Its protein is CASSWGGYKETQYF.